The sequence of this T cell receptor (beta chain) was determined in a study of cytomegalovirus exposure and HLA in healthy donors. Whole-study findings and limits: Most of the TCR beta V segments (in an earlier analysis) were productive either about 90% or about 30% of the time.

Details on this clone: Its specificity is not known.

The germline gives CDR1 SGHRS, CDR2 YFSETQ. The CDR3 is 14 residues long. Trimming removed 4 bases at V and 1 base at J, with 8 bases between. Primers for the PCR totalled 60 Vbeta and 13 Jbeta. Here immunoSEQ multiplex PCR was the method, and the copy in TCRdb shows in-frame clones only, minus some. Of under 150,000 clones in the sample, around three quarters were seen once. Sample: PBMCs. This chain joins TRBV5-1 and TRBJ2-2; D is possibly TRBD1 (6 bases). This receptor was identified in a middle-aged man in good health and CMV-seronegative. This chain's CDR3 is CASSSRGNTGELFF. The CDR3 DNA follows: TGCGCCAGCAGCAGCAGGGGGAACACCGGGGAGCTGTTTTTT.